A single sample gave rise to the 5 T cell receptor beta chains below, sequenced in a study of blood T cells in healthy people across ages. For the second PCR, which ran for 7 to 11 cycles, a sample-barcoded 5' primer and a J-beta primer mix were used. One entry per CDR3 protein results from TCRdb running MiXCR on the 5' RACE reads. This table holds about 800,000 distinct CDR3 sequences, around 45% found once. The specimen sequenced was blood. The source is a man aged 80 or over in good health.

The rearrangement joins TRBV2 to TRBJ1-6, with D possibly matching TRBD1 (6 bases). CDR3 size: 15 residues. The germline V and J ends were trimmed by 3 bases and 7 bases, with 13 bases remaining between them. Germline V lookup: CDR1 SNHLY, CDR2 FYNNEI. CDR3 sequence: CASSEGAEGNSPLHF. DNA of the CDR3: TGTGCCAGCAGTGAGGGGGCTGAGGGAAATTCACCCCTCCACTTT. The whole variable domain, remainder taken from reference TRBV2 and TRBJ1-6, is EPEVTQTPSHQVTQMGQEVILRCVPISNHLYFYWYRQILGQKVEFLVSFYNNEISEKSEIFDDQFSVERPDGSNFTLKIRSTKLEDSAMYFCASSEGAEGNSPLHFGNGTRLTVT.

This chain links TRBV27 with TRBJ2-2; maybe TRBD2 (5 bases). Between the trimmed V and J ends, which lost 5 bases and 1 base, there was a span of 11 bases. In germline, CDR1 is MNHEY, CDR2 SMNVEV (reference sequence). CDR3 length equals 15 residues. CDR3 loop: CASSRPSGNTGELFF. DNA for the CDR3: TGTGCCAGCAGTCGACCGAGCGGGAACACCGGGGAGCTGTTTTTT.

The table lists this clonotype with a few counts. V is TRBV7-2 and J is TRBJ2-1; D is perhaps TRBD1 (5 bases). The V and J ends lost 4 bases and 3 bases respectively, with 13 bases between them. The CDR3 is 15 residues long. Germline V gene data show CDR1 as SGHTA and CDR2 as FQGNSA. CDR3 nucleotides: TGTGCCAGCAGCTACCTCCGAGACAGCTACAATGAGCAGTTCTTC. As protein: CASSYLRDSYNEQFF.

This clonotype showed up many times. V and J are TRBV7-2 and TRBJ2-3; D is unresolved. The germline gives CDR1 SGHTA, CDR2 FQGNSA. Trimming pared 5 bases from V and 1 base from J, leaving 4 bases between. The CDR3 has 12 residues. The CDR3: CASSRRTDTQYF. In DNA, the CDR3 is TGTGCCAGCAGCCGACGCACAGATACGCAGTATTTT.

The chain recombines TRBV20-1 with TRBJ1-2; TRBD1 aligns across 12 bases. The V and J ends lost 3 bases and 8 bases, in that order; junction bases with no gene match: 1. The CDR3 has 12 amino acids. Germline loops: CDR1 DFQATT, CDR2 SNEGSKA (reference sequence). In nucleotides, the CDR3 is TGCAGTGCTAGGGGGACAGGGGGCGGCTACACCTTC. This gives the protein CSARGTGGGYTF.